This T cell receptor beta chain was found in a study of control samples from healthy donors and cancer patients. The germline gives CDR1 SGDLS, CDR2 YYNGEE. This CDR3 region has 15 residues. Trimming left V 5 bases short and J 0 bases short, with 12 bases between. Only in-frame clones appear in the TCRdb table, and some are missing; sequencing was by immunoSEQ multiplex PCR. The data show 100,000 or so clones, about 79% seen once. The TCR was taken from a woman between 25 and 40 years old in good health. The material sequenced was blood. J is TRBJ1-5 and V is TRBV9, with D possibly being TRBD1 (5 bases). Here the CDR3 DNA reads TGTGCCAGCAGTGATTCCAGGGATAGCAATCAGCCCCAGCATTTT. This gives the protein CASSDSRDSNQPQHF. The entire variable domain, with the rest obtained from reference TRBV9 and TRBJ1-5, is as follows: DSGVTQTPKHLITATGQRVTLRCSPRSGDLSVYWYQQSLDQGLQFLIQYYNGEERAKGNILERFSAQQFPDLHSELNLSSLELGDSALYFCASSDSRDSNQPQHFGDGTRLSIL.